A single sample gave rise to the 11 T cell receptor beta chains below, sequenced in a study of blood T cell repertoires in COVID-19. Some clones are missing from TCRdb's copy, which holds only in-frame ones; the method was immunoSEQ multiplex PCR. The sample has 350,000 to 400,000 clones; about nine tenths are singletons. The sequencing input was PBMCs or T cells enriched from blood (not recorded which). All receptors come from a woman in her 30s who had recovered from COVID-19.

In its sample, this clone was seen once. V and J are TRBV7-9 and TRBJ2-7, with 7 nucleotides matching TRBD1. V dropped 5 bases and J dropped 5; count of bases not matched to a gene: 12. Looked up from germline, CDR1 is SEHNR and CDR2 is FQNEAQ (reference sequence). The CDR3 loop spans 15 amino acids. CDR3 in DNA: TGTGCCAGCAGCACCCGACAGGGCCCAGTTAACGAGCAGTACTTC. Translated: CASSTRQGPVNEQYF.

This rearrangement joins TRBV28 to TRBJ1-2; TRBD1 aligns across 9 bases. This CDR3 has 14 amino acids. Losses at the gene ends were 5 bases for V and 5 bases for J; bases not matched to a gene: 6. Germline CDR1 MDHEN, CDR2 SYDVKM. As DNA, the CDR3 is TGTGCCAGCAGTAATCCCGGGACAGGGTATGGCTACACCTTC. Its translation: CASSNPGTGYGYTF.

The gene calls are TRBV2 and TRBJ1-2, with a weak D call TRBD1 (6 bases). CDR1 and CDR2 from the germline V gene are SNHLY and FYNNEI. The CDR3 contains 13 residues. V was cut by 6 bases and J by 0 bases, with 8 bases left in between. The CDR3 spells CASRDSANYGYTF. CDR3 nucleotides: TGTGCCAGCAGGGACAGCGCTAACTATGGCTACACCTTC.

V and J are TRBV6-5 and TRBJ2-7; D perhaps matches TRBD2 (7 bases). This CDR3 has 15 amino acids. V lost 7 bases and J 2 bases, leaving 18 bases between the germline ends. Germline CDR1 reads MNHEY; CDR2 reads SVGAGI. This chain's CDR3 is CASIWEGRGTYEQYF. The CDR3 DNA reads TGTGCCAGCATCTGGGAGGGCAGGGGAACCTACGAGCAGTACTTC.

The chain couples TRBV11-2 to TRBJ1-6, with 7 bases that match TRBD1. Per germline, CDR1 SGHAT and CDR2 FQNNGV. This CDR3 spans 13 amino acids. V gave up 8 bases and J gave up 14 bases; unmatched junction bases: 12. The CDR3: CASSETGPLALHF. The CDR3 bases are TGTGCCAGCTCCGAGACAGGGCCTCTGGCCCTCCACTTT.

In this sample, this clone turned up once. The CDR3 region is CASSEGPKAEQYF. The CDR3, as DNA: TGTGCCAGCAGCGAGGGGCCTAAGGCCGAGCAGTACTTC. The V and J genes are TRBV9 and TRBJ2-7; maybe TRBD1 (5 bases). Trimming took off 3 bases at V and 6 bases at J, with 13 bases between the two ends. CDR3 length: 13 residues. The germline CDR1 and CDR2 sequences are SGDLS and YYNGEE.

The V gene is TRBV30, the J gene TRBJ2-7; 7 positions match TRBD1. This CDR3 spans 15 amino acids. The V and J ends lost 2 bases and 2 bases, in that order; junction bases with no gene match: 9. Looked up from germline, CDR1 is GTSNPN and CDR2 is SVGIG (reference sequence). CDR3 region: CAWSRRGGLTYEQYF. CDR3 coding DNA: TGTGCCTGGAGTCGCCGAGGGGGCCTTACCTACGAGCAGTACTTC.

V and J are TRBV11-3 and TRBJ2-3; 7 nucleotides agree with TRBD2. The V gene end was trimmed by 5 bases and the J gene end by 3 bases; junction bases not matched to a gene: 8. CDR1 SGHNT and CDR2 YENEEA come from the germline V gene. The length of the CDR3 is 15 residues. The CDR3: CASSPHTGRTDTQYF. The DNA for the CDR3 is TGTGCCAGCAGCCCCCATACCGGGAGGACAGATACGCAGTATTTT. Full variable domain (outside the CDR3, taken from reference TRBV11-3 and TRBJ2-3): EAGVVQSPRYKIIEKKQPVAFWCNPISGHNTLYWYLQNLGQGPELLIRYENEEAVDDSQLPKDRFSAERLKGVDSTLKIQPAELGDSAVYLCASSPHTGRTDTQYFGPGTRLTVL.

A single count supports this clone. The chain carries TRBV6-5 and TRBJ1-2, with 8 bases fitting TRBD1. Germline CDR1 is MNHEY and CDR2 is SVGAGI. The CDR3 is 13 amino acids. V shed 6 bases, J shed 8 bases, and the junction held 8 bases outside the gene matches. In nucleotides, the CDR3 is TGTGCCAGCAGACCTGGACAGGGTGGAGGCTACACCTTC. Translated: CASRPGQGGGYTF.

This clone was recorded only once. The J gene is TRBJ2-3, the V gene TRBV7-2; 7 bases are shared with TRBD2. This CDR3 has 18 amino acids. CDR1 is SGHTA and CDR2 is FQGNSA in the germline V gene. The trim removed 1 base at V and 0 bases at J, leaving 10 bases unmatched. Here the CDR3 DNA reads TGTGCCAGCAGCTTAGTGGCCTCCAGCGGGGCTAGCACAGATACGCAGTATTTT. It translates to CASSLVASSGASTDTQYF.

The chain is built from TRBV12-2 and TRBJ2-7; the table assigns TRBD2, which was not confirmed against the DNA. TRBV12-2 is a pseudogene. This CDR3 is 12 amino acids long. The CDR3 coding sequence is TGTGCAAGTCGCTTACTATTTTACGAGCAGTACTTC. It is translated as CASRLLFYEQYF.